In this sample, the clone carrying this T cell receptor beta chain turned up once. Its antigen is unknown. Method: immunoSEQ multiplex PCR; TCRdb's copy keeps in-frame clones and lacks some. Here the sample spans roughly 590,000 clones, about 95% being singletons. Naive CD8 cells lacked CD45RO and underwent positive selection for CCR7, leaving out terminally differentiated effector memory CD45RA+ cells. The CDR3 sequence is 15 residues long. Germline CDR1 is MGHRA and CDR2 is YSYEKL. V dropped 8 bases and J dropped 1; count of bases not matched to a gene: 7. These data originate in a study of shared clonotypes between healthy human individuals. Points from the study as a whole: When naive CD4 clonotypes were compared across four donors, around 4.6% were shared.

Input material: naive CD8+ T cells sorted from blood. The clonotype comes from a woman younger than 45 in good health. The chain joins TRBV4-1 to TRBJ2-1, with 8 positions matching TRBD1. The CDR3 sequence is CASGVDRGSYNEQFF. In DNA, the CDR3 is TGCGCCAGCGGGGTTGACAGGGGATCCTACAATGAGCAGTTCTTC.